Below, one T cell receptor (beta chain) is given with its context. Its antigen specificity is not known. The input lacks base qualities; no much larger clone sits a single base away. The receptor library was made with the immunoSEQ multiplex PCR assay. For the multiplex PCR, a mixture combining 60 forward primers for TCR Vbeta segments and 13 reverse primers for TCR Jbeta segments was used. The CDR3 region of rearranged TCR beta genes was amplified from genomic DNA by a multiplex PCR assay. The amplified TCR beta libraries were sequenced on the Illumina HiSeq System as 87-base-pair reads. As for the original processing: In a later analysis, some 80 million unique TCR beta chains were counted across the roughly 670 repertoires, and roughly 10 million of these chains were shared by at least two donors. Raw reads were error-corrected and collapsed into unique sequences with a nearest-neighbor algorithm that merged closely related sequences to remove PCR and sequencing errors. To assign V, D and J gene segments, CDR3 sequences were aligned to IMGT reference sequences. Each retained sequence needed at least a six-nucleotide match to both a V gene segment and a J gene segment. Rearrangements were called productive when the CDR3 lacked stop codons and stayed in frame with V and J; all others were non-productive. CDR3 was defined by IMGT convention, running from the second conserved V-encoded cysteine to the conserved J-encoded phenylalanine. Sequences without an unambiguous match to a single V gene segment were excluded from the earlier analysis of about 600 of the donors. In an earlier analysis of several hundred of the donors, V segments were called functional above 56.7% productive rearrangements and were called segregating when the between-donor standard deviation exceeded 5%. A statistical classification framework was built for diagnosing cytomegalovirus status from the catalog of TCR beta chain sequences. In a later analysis, TCR nucleotide sequences were compared against IMGT/GENE-DB human TR gene sequences so that V and J genes could be assigned. The TCRdist pipeline was used in a later analysis to assign CDR3 sequences and most-parsimonious VDJ recombination scenarios. In a later analysis, every TCR beta chain was defined by the combination of its CDR3 amino acid sequence and its V-gene family, and reads without a unique V-gene family were dropped. In a later analysis, around 600 highly shared, low-generation-probability nucleotide sequences were removed to address suspected cross-contamination and a sequencing artifact. In a later analysis, a clonal expansion index was calculated for each public chain from normalized within-repertoire ranks of inferred template counts. In a later analysis, generation probabilities were computed using a VDJ recombination model fitted to out-of-frame rearrangements, and the results were checked against IGoR. In a later analysis, hypergeometric tests were used to score TCR-TCR, TCR-HLA and TCR-CMV co-occurrence, with a repertoire-size bias correction applied to TCR pairs. A later analysis estimated false discovery rates by permuting HLA or CMV assignments 20 times. In a later analysis, co-occurring TCRs were grouped with DBSCAN, and TCRdist sequence similarity was added when clustering was performed within HLA-allele-positive subsets. For co-occurrence clustering, repertoires with fewer than 30,000 or more than 120,000 public chains were excluded, along with five repertoires with anomalous nucleotide sharing. Drawn from immuneACCESS, this table holds only the in-frame rearrangements with V and J called that TCRdb kept. Clones are partly lost; checked studies trace under half to an unresolved V gene and leave the rest unexplained. V and J calls and clone size follow that table, whereas D and trimming were derived from the DNA. Recorded for this sample are around 67,000 clones; approximately 80% of them occurred a single time. The ten largest clonotypes hold around 7.4% of the sample.

The sample belongs to a study of cytomegalovirus exposure and HLA in healthy donors (dated by TCRdb to about 2017). Regarding the study in general: An earlier analysis of approximately 640 of the donors reported roughly 300 Gb of sequence data and approximately 110 million unique TCR beta sequences from about 200 million T cells. The study used immunosequencing to profile the T cell repertoires of 670 or so subjects and linked those repertoires to cytomegalovirus serostatus. Along with the approximately 600-subject first cohort, a separate validation cohort of some 130 different subjects was used. The study aimed to test whether cataloging public T cell receptors could reveal signatures of past pathogen exposure. Class I and class II HLA loci were covered by the typing at four-digit resolution. Donor age, sex, ethnicity and CMV serostatus were compiled alongside the repertoire data. High-throughput TCR immunosequencing, statistical association of individual TCRs with disease status, and machine learning were combined to predict cytomegalovirus infection status. Every repertoire in the discovery cohort had been generated on one and the same sequencing platform. The genetic ancestry cluster associated with self-reported Caucasian donors included about 81% of the roughly 390 genotyped donors. The later analysis used no new phenotypic data to find candidate immune exposures, relying instead on TCR beta sequences and their occurrence across donors. About 300 gigabases of sequencing data and roughly 81 million unique TCR sequences made up an early release that covered under 750 HLA-typed donors. An earlier analysis of some 500 of the donors applied high-throughput TCR beta sequencing to assess whether each TCR beta V gene segment acted as functional or pseudogenic. The number of typed donors differed by locus: about 629-630 for A, B, C, DRB1 and DQB1; 500 to 550 for DQA1; about 600 for DPA1; and around 490 for DPB1. Several DR-DQ haplotypes were treated as single units for association and clustering because of strong linkage in the cohort. Among about 400 genotyped donors of the cohort, an average of about 220,000 unique TCR beta nucleotide sequences was sequenced per donor, of which about 19% were non-productive. A later genetic analysis used genome-wide SNP genotypes for about 60% of the roughly 700 donors, treating that subset as a discovery cohort. A later analysis re-analyzed previously published TCR beta repertoires from 600 to 850 donors and added high-resolution HLA genotyping to study TCR occurrence patterns. The research as a whole found: The classifier was reported to diagnose cytomegalovirus status with high specificity and sensitivity in both the original and validation cohorts. When HLA alleles, especially DR and DQ, strongly co-occurred, TCR associations were difficult to assign to individual alleles. A later genetic analysis reported fewer N-insertions in productive TCRs among donors in an Asian-associated ancestry cluster than the approximately 670-donor mean. V-gene and J-gene trimming of TCR beta chains was associated with a missense DCLRE1C variant in a later genetic analysis, and the association was replicated in an independent cohort. Because counts were too low, some 17 rarely observed V segments, including chromosome 9 orphons, were left out of the earlier analysis of about 500 of the donors. Three of the identified cytomegalovirus-associated TCR beta chains were confirmed in vitro to be specific for cytomegalovirus antigens. A later analysis reported that several top co-occurrence clusters appeared linked to parvovirus B19, influenza, CMV and Epstein-Barr virus. This cohort had only TCR beta chains sequenced, and the lack of alpha or paired-chain data limited which features could be detected. Correlated functional status among segregating V segments might reflect linkage disequilibrium, but an unknown experimental factor could not be ruled out. Across donors, most TCR sequences were observed very rarely, whereas some public TCRs were present in many individuals. A later analysis associated 17,000 or so TCR beta sequences with specific HLA alleles at a false discovery rate of 0.05. A further reported finding was that TCR beta sequences accurately predicted the HLA-A and HLA-B alleles for most subjects in the first cohort. A group of highly shared sequence variants was considered likely to be a technical artifact of the sequencing pipeline. In a later analysis, HLA-associated TCR beta chains were found to be more clonally expanded and to have lower generation probabilities than equally common non-associated chains. The study gave a list of 150 to 200 TCR beta chains associated with cytomegalovirus. CMV serostatus was the only immune exposure information available for the cohort. Because some donors lacked HLA typing at each locus, the association tests relied only on the typed subset. Most CMV-associated TCR beta chains appeared to be HLA-restricted in a later analysis, and the HLA associations seemed to be driven largely by CMV exposure. In a later analysis, TCR association rates were found to vary across HLA loci, with the most associated TCRs seen for DRB1 alleles and the fewest for HLA-C alleles. The 87-base-pair reads could not distinguish some IMGT-functional V segments, including TRBV6-2 and TRBV6-3, so those segments were excluded. Broadly in line with IMGT annotations, most TCR beta V segments showed up in productive rearrangements about 90% or about 30% of the time in an earlier analysis of several hundred of the donors. Roughly uniform sequencing depth across donors was assumed in presence/absence analyses, although this assumption may not hold. The authors suggested that the approach could potentially be extended to other disease states and immunological phenotypes.

The cohort was made up of hundreds of healthy bone marrow donors. At the time of sampling, every cohort member was nominally healthy, though immune exposures that went unrecorded were likely present. The donor tested CMV seropositive, placing the donor among the 290 or so seropositive members of the cohort. A peripheral blood sample was provided by each donor, and peripheral blood mononuclear cells were used for TCR beta sequencing. The Qiagen DNeasy Blood Extraction Kit was used to extract genomic DNA from the blood cell samples. From its cysteine to its phenylalanine, the CDR3 spans 17 amino acids. This entry keeps only the CDR3 DNA: 51 bases, framed from base 1. Trimming removed 5 bases from V and 0 bases from J; the gene matches leave 5 bases unexplained. In the germline V gene, CDR1 corresponds to SNHLY and CDR2 to FYNNEI.

This TCR derives from a man in his late teens or twenties in good health and CMV-seropositive. Specimen: PBMCs. The sequence joins TRBV2 to TRBJ2-6; the central 9 bases match TRBD1. The CDR3 has the sequence CASSLTGGTSGANVLTF. The DNA sequence is as follows: TGTGCCAGCAGTTTGACAGGGGGGACCTCTGGGGCCAACGTCCTGACTTTC.